The rows below give T cell receptor beta chains drawn from one sample of a study of blood T cell repertoires in COVID-19. Generated by immunoSEQ multiplex PCR, the TCRdb table keeps only in-frame clones and is missing some. The sample carries over 110,000 clones, roughly 84% recorded once. Sequenced material: PBMCs or T cells enriched from blood (not recorded which). The receptors derive from a man between 45 and 60 years old in a cohort exposed to, infected with or recovered from COVID-19 (not recorded which). CDR3s include the opening cysteine and the closing phenylalanine or tryptophan. A D gene is named only where the DNA matches it firmly. Clone size is not always given. Where it is, it says once, few, many or a class for expanded clones.

j_call | d_call | v_call | clone_size | cdr3_nt | cdr3_aa
TRBJ2-3 | - | TRBV20-1 | few | TGCAGTGCTAGTGGTGACAGGAAGACAGATACGCAGTATTTT | CSASGDRKTDTQYF
TRBJ1-2 | - | TRBV28 | - | TGTGCCAGCAGAGTGGCCCAGGGAATAGGTGGCTACACCTTC | CASRVAQGIGGYTF
TRBJ2-7 | TRBD2 | TRBV2 | - | TGTGCCAGCATTGGGCCGGGACTAGCGGCCGAGCAGTACTTC | CASIGPGLAAEQYF
TRBJ1-6 | - | TRBV7-3 | - | TGTGCCAGCAGCTATACCCGAGATTCACCCCTCCACTTT | CASSYTRDSPLHF
TRBJ1-6 | TRBD1 | TRBV18 | - | TGTGCCAGCTCACCACCCCGGACAGGGGGTATAGGGCCCCTCCACTTT | CASSPPRTGGIGPLHF
TRBJ2-3 | - | TRBV27 | - | TGTGCCAGCAGTTTACTAGGCGGGGTTAGCACAGATACGCAGTATTTT | CASSLLGGVSTDTQYF
TRBJ2-3 | TRBD2 | TRBV10-2 | - | TGCGCCAGCAGTGATCCGGGACTAGCGGGAGGCGGAAAAGTCACAGATACGCAGTATTTT | CASSDPGLAGGGKVTDTQYF
TRBJ2-4 | - | TRBV29-1 | - | TGCAGCGTTGCGTTACTAGCCAAAAACATTCAGTACTTC | CSVALLAKNIQYF
TRBJ2-4 | TRBD1 | TRBV18 | - | TGTGCCAGCTCACCTGGGACAGGCGTCCAAAACATTCAGTACTTC | CASSPGTGVQNIQYF
TRBJ2-3 | TRBD2 | TRBV24-1 | - | TGTGCCACCAGGGGACTAGGCCGGGATACGCAGTATTTT | CATRGLGRDTQYF
TRBJ2-5 | - | TRBV30 | - | TGTGCCTGGAGTGTATTTCGGTTCCAAGAGACCCAGTACTTC | CAWSVFRFQETQYF
TRBJ1-6 | TRBD1 | TRBV19 | - | TGTGCCAGTGTGACAGGGGGCTCCTATAATTCACCCCTCCACTTT | CASVTGGSYNSPLHF
TRBJ2-1 | TRBD2 | TRBV27 | - | TGTGCCAGCAGTCTTAGCGGGAGGGCCCTCAATGAGCAGTTCTTC | CASSLSGRALNEQFF
TRBJ2-1 | - | TRBV6-5 | - | TGTGCCAGCAGGAACCCGGGACTCTACAATGAGCAGTTCTTC | CASRNPGLYNEQFF
TRBJ2-7 | TRBD1 | TRBV5-8 | - | TGTGCCAGCAGCTGGACAGGGGCCGAGCAGTACTTC | CASSWTGAEQYF
TRBJ2-7 | TRBD1 | TRBV12-3/TRBV12-4 | - | TGTGCCAGCAGCTGGGACAGCTACGAGCAGTACTTC | CASSWDSYEQYF
TRBJ1-6 | - | TRBV5-1 | - | TGCGCCAGCAGCTTTGATGGGAGAGGCAATTCACCCCTCCACTTT | CASSFDGRGNSPLHF
TRBJ1-4 | - | TRBV6-5 | - | TGTGCCAGCAGTTACTCGCCCCAAAGCAATGAAAAACTGTTTTTT | CASSYSPQSNEKLFF
TRBJ1-2 | TRBD1 | TRBV9 | - | TGTGCCAGCACCAATACGGACAGGGTGGGTGGCTACACCTTC | CASTNTDRVGGYTF
TRBJ1-4 | TRBD1 | TRBV18 | - | TGTGCCAGCTCACCTGGGACAGGCTTTCAGGGACTGTTTTTT | CASSPGTGFQGLFF
TRBJ2-7 | TRBD2 | TRBV2 | many | TGTGCCAGCAGTGAGGGACCGACTAGCGGGGCGTTCCCCTACGAGCAGTACTTC | CASSEGPTSGAFPYEQYF
TRBJ2-1 | TRBD1 | TRBV5-1 | - | TGCGCCAGCAGAACCCAGGGGGCCAATGAGCAGTTCTTC | CASRTQGANEQFF
TRBJ2-2 | - | TRBV24-1 | - | TGTGCCACCACCAGGGGCGTGGGGAACACCGGGGAGCTGTTTTTT | CATTRGVGNTGELFF
TRBJ2-5 | - | TRBV28 | - | TGTGCCAGCAGTTGGGCCAGGGAGACCCAGTACTTC | CASSWARETQYF
TRBJ2-1 | - | TRBV7-9 | - | TGTGCCAGCAGCTTCGTGGGAGTGTACAATGAGCAGTTCTTC | CASSFVGVYNEQFF
TRBJ1-6 | - | TRBV7-8 | - | TGTGCCAGCAGCTTAAAAGCCCGGGGGGGCTCACCCCTCCACTTT | CASSLKARGGSPLHF
TRBJ2-7 | - | TRBV5-1 | - | TGCGCCAGCAGCTCAGGGGGGACGGGCGACTACGAGCAGTACTTC | CASSSGGTGDYEQYF
TRBJ1-1 | - | TRBV7-9 | - | TGTGCCAGCAGCTTCGGACAGCTTACTGAAGCTTTCTTT | CASSFGQLTEAFF
TRBJ2-7 | TRBD2 | TRBV7-9 | - | TGTGCCAGCAGCCCAGCCATTGGGACTAGGTCCTACGAGCAGTACTTC | CASSPAIGTRSYEQYF
TRBJ1-1 | TRBD1 | TRBV19 | - | TGTGCCACTCAACAGGGGATGAACACTGAAGCTTTCTTT | CATQQGMNTEAFF
TRBJ1-1 | - | TRBV18 | - | TGTGCCAGCTCCCCCCCAGCAGGGAAAGCTTTCTTT | CASSPPAGKAFF
TRBJ2-7 | - | TRBV11-2 | few | TGTGCCAGCAGCCCGCTTGGGGGGGGGCCCTACGAGCAGTACTTC | CASSPLGGGPYEQYF
TRBJ1-5 | - | TRBV18 | few | TGTGCCAGCTCACCGACAGCCTATACTGATCAGCCCCAGCATTTT | CASSPTAYTDQPQHF
TRBJ2-5 | TRBD1 | TRBV10-2 | - | TGCGCCAGCAGTGAGGGACAGGGAATTGGGGAGACCCAGTACTTC | CASSEGQGIGETQYF
TRBJ1-2 | TRBD1 | TRBV2 | - | TGTGCCAGCAGTGAATTGGCAAGTCAGGGGGGAAACTATGGCTACACCTTC | CASSELASQGGNYGYTF
TRBJ2-7 | TRBD1 | TRBV19 | - | TGTGCCAGTAGTATCTTGGGACAGTCCTACGAGCAGTACTTC | CASSILGQSYEQYF
TRBJ1-2 | - | TRBV10-3 | - | TGTGCCATCAGTGAGTCCCCGACAGTCGTCACTCACTATGGCTACACCTTC | CAISESPTVVTHYGYTF
TRBJ2-1 | TRBD2 | TRBV5-1 | - | TGCGCCAGCAGTCTTAGCGGGGGGGCCCTGCCCTACAATGAGCAGTTCTTC | CASSLSGGALPYNEQFF
TRBJ2-7 | - | TRBV10-3 | - | TGTGCCATCGGGACCCAGGAGGGGATCTACGAGCAGTACTTC | CAIGTQEGIYEQYF
TRBJ1-3 | - | TRBV5-1 | - | TGCGCCAGCAGCTCCGACAGGTACTCTGGAAACACCATATATTTT | CASSSDRYSGNTIYF
TRBJ1-2 | - | TRBV12-3/TRBV12-4 | - | TGTGCCAGCAGCCCCCCCGGGAACTATGGCTACACCTTC | CASSPPGNYGYTF
TRBJ1-2 | TRBD1 | TRBV5-1 | - | TGCGCCAGCAGCTTCGGACAGGGAATTTCCTATGGCTACACCTTC | CASSFGQGISYGYTF
TRBJ2-3 | - | TRBV10-3 | - | TGTGCCATTCGGTCGCGTCAGGCTTCCGATACGCAGTATTTT | CAIRSRQASDTQYF
TRBJ2-2 | TRBD1 | TRBV25-1 | - | TGTGCCAGCGGGAGACAGGGGGCGGTCGGGGAGCTGTTTTTT | CASGRQGAVGELFF
TRBJ2-5 | TRBD2 | TRBV24-1 | - | TGTGCCACCAGTGATCGAAGTTCGGCGCTAGCGGGAGTGGAGACCCAGTACTTC | CATSDRSSALAGVETQYF
TRBJ2-7 | - | TRBV6-5 | once | TGTGCCAGCAGTAACCTACAGGGTCTCGAGCAGTACTTC | CASSNLQGLEQYF
TRBJ1-1 | TRBD1 | TRBV19 | - | TGTGCCAGTAGTATAACAGGGGGACGTGTTAGTGAAGCTTTCTTT | CASSITGGRVSEAFF
TRBJ2-1 | - | TRBV7-2 | - | TGTGCCAGCAGCTTCCACAGGGTAGGTGAGCAGTTCTTC | CASSFHRVGEQFF
TRBJ1-2 | - | TRBV7-9 | - | TGTGCCAGCTCGGCTAACTATGGCTACACCTTC | CASSANYGYTF
TRBJ2-3 | TRBD2 | TRBV10-1 | - | TGCGCCAGCAGTGATCTAGCGGGAGCTGGAGATACGCAGTATTTT | CASSDLAGAGDTQYF
TRBJ1-4 | - | TRBV21-1 | - | TGTGCCAGCAGTACAGGGGAGGCGATTAATGAAAAACTGTTTTTT | CASSTGEAINEKLFF
TRBJ2-3 | TRBD2 | TRBV4-1 | - | TGCGCCAGCAGCCGGACTAGCGGCGGACCCTACCAGGAGAGTACGCAGTATTTT | CASSRTSGGPYQESTQYF
TRBJ1-5 | - | TRBV6-1 | - | TGTGCCAGCAGTGAAGCCCTACTGATCAATAGCAATCAGCCCCAGCATTTT | CASSEALLINSNQPQHF
TRBJ2-7 | - | TRBV3-1/TRBV3-2 | - | TGTGCCAGCAGCCAAGATCTTACAGGCAGAGCCTACGAGCAGTACTTC | CASSQDLTGRAYEQYF
TRBJ2-2 | - | TRBV9 | few | TGTGCCAGCAGCCTGCTATCCGGGACACCCCCCACCGGGGAGCTGTTTTTT | CASSLLSGTPPTGELFF
TRBJ2-5 | TRBD1 | TRBV27 | - | TGTGCCAGTGCACCCACAGGGGGCGAGGAGACCCAGTACTTC | CASAPTGGEETQYF
TRBJ1-3 | - | TRBV3-1/TRBV3-2 | - | TGTGCCAGCTTGAGCTCTGGAAACACCATATATTTT | CASLSSGNTIYF